The present T cell receptor beta chain was sequenced within a study of blood T cell repertoires in COVID-19. About the research overall: There were acute and convalescent COVID-19 samples, and they came from the United States, Italy and Spain.

V shed 7 bases and J shed 3 bases, with 19 bases lying between them. The germline gives CDR1 ENHRY, CDR2 SYGVKD. CDR3 length: 15 amino acids. Per the authors' pipeline: Scientists estimated how many nucleated cells there were by amplifying reference gene primers. Sequenced by immunoSEQ multiplex PCR; TCRdb stores in-frame clones only, minus some. The V and J calls and clone size are taken from that table; D and trimming were inferred from the DNA. The sample contains around 150,000 clones, around 86% of which appear only once. This clone appeared a single time. The sequence came from a man in his 70s with acute or convalescent COVID-19. The chain is built from TRBV10-3 and TRBJ2-7, with D maybe TRBD1 (8 bases). The sequencing input was peripheral blood. The CDR3 DNA reads as TGTGCCATCAACACACAGGGGGGGTGGAACTACGAGCAGTACTTC. Its protein is CAINTQGGWNYEQYF.